The TCR beta chain under discussion was sequenced for a study of T cells in Graves' hyperthyroidism and ophthalmopathy. RNA transcripts yielded amplified TCR beta CDR3 regions. The primer set for the first-round RT-PCR of the TCR CDR3 was HTBI. MiXCR, applied by TCRdb to the multiplex PCR reads, yields one record per CDR3 protein. Here the sample spans a few hundred thousand distinct CDR3 sequences, around 14% being singletons. The CDR3 consists of 13 residues. V lost 1 base and J lost 6, with 10 bases in between. Per germline, CDR1 DFQATT and CDR2 SNEGSKA (reference sequence). This clonotype occurred many times. The study defined stable Graves' hyperthyroidism as no ophthalmopathy progression within 18 months. Hyperthyroidism patients were newly diagnosed, had disease duration under 2 months, and were aged 18 to 65 years. Those patients with uncontrolled infection, other autoimmune disease, pregnancy or lactation were excluded.

The chain employs TRBV20-1 and TRBJ2-1; D is uncertain. The sample comprised blood. The source of this sequence is a woman in her thirties with Graves' hyperthyroidism. This CDR3 reads CSARGAVVNEQFF. CDR3 DNA sequence: TGCAGTGCTAGAGGGGCAGTAGTCAATGAGCAGTTCTTC.